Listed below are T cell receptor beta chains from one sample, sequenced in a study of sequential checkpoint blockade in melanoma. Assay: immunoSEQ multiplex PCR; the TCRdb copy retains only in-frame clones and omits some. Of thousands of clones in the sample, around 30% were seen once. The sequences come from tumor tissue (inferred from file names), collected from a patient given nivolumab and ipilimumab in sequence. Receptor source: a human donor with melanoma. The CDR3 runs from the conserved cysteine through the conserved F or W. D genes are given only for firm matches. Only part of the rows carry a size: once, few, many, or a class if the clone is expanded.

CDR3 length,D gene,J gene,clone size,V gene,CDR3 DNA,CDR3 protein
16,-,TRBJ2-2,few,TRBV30,TGTGCCTGGAGTGGTGCCCGCCGACAGACCACCGGGGAGCTGTTTTTT,CAWSGARRQTTGELFF
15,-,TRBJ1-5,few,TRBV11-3,TGTGCCAGCAGCTTAGGGGGGGTTTCATACCAGCCCCAGCATTTT,CASSLGGVSYQPQHF
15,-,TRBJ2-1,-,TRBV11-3,TGTGCCAGCAGCTCCCCAGGGTTTTCTCGGAATGAGCAGTTCTTC,CASSSPGFSRNEQFF
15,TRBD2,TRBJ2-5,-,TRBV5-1,TGCGCCAGCAGCTTGGCCCCGGGAGGGAGCGAGACCCAGTACTTC,CASSLAPGGSETQYF
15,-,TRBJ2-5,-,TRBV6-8,TGTGCCAGCAGTGACCCGGGCAGGGTCGGAGAGACCCAGTACTTC,CASSDPGRVGETQYF
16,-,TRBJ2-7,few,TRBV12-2,TGTGCAAGTCGCTTAAGAGCGGAGCGGGGGCCCTACGAGCAGTACTTC,CASRLRAERGPYEQYF
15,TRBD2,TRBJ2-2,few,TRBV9,TGTGCCAGCAGAGCAGCGGGAGCTGTAGTCGGGGAGCTGTTTTTT,CASRAAGAVVGELFF
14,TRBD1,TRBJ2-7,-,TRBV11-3,TGTGCCAGCAGCTTCGGGACAGGGTCCTACGAGCAGTACTTC,CASSFGTGSYEQYF
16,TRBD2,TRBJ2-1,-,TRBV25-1,TGTGCCAGCCCGATGGCCCTAGCGGGAGGGCTTGATGAGCAGTTCTTC,CASPMALAGGLDEQFF
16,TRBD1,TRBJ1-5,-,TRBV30,TGTGCCTGGAGTGTCAGGGGGCCGGTAGGCGATCAGCCCCAGCATTTT,CAWSVRGPVGDQPQHF
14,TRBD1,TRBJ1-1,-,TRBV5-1,TGCGCCAGCAGCGTCCTCGGACAGGACACTGAAGCTTTCTTT,CASSVLGQDTEAFF
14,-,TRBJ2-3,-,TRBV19,TGTGCCTCTGCGGGTCTCGGGGACACAGATACGCAGTATTTT,CASAGLGDTDTQYF
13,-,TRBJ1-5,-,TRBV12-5,TGTGCTAGTGGTTTAACAGGCAATCAGCCCCAGCATTTT,CASGLTGNQPQHF
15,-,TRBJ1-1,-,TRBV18,TGTGCCAGCTCGGGGTTTTCGGCTGGAAATACTGAAGCTTTCTTT,CASSGFSAGNTEAFF
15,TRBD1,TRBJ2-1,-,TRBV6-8,TGTGCCAGCAGACCCACAGGGGGCTCCTACAATGAGCAGTTCTTC,CASRPTGGSYNEQFF
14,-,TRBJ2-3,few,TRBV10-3,TGTGCCATCAGTGAGCGGGGGTCCACAGATACGCAGTATTTT,CAISERGSTDTQYF
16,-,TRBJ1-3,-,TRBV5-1,TGCGCCAGCAGCTCTGGGCCGGGAAAAGCTGGAAACACCATATATTTT,CASSSGPGKAGNTIYF
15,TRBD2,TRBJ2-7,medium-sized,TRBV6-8,TGTGCCAGCAGGACCGGGACTAGCGGATCCTACGAGCAGTACTTC,CASRTGTSGSYEQYF
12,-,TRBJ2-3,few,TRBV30,TGTGCCTGGAAGGGGGAGGCTAGCGGGCAGTATTTT,CAWKGEASGQYF
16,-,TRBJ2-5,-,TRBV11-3,TGTGCCAGCGCCAGGTCGAGGGGCGAGCTCCAAGAGACCCAGTACTTC,CASARSRGELQETQYF
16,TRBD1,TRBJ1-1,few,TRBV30,TGTGCCTGGAGTCGAGCCGACAGGGCTATGAACACTGAAGCTTTCTTT,CAWSRADRAMNTEAFF
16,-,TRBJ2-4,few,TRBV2,TGTGCCAGCAGTGAAGAGTTTAAGTACCCCAAAAACATTCAGTACTTC,CASSEEFKYPKNIQYF
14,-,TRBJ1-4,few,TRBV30,TGTGCCTGGAGTGGGCGCAGGGAAGAAGAAAAACTGTTTTTT,CAWSGRREEEKLFF
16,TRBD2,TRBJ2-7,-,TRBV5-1,TGCGCCAGCAGCTTGGTTTCTAGCGGGCATTTGGACGAGCAGTACTTC,CASSLVSSGHLDEQYF
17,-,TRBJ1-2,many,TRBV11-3,TGTGCCAGCAGCTTGGTAGAGCGTACCCCGTTGGGCTATGGCTACACCTTC,CASSLVERTPLGYGYTF
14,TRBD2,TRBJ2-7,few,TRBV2,TGTGCCAGGGATCGACTAGCGGGAATATACGAGCAGTACTTC,CARDRLAGIYEQYF
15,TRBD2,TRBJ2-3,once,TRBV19,TGTGCCAGTAATGAGGTAGCGGGAGTTGGAGATACGCAGTATTTT,CASNEVAGVGDTQYF
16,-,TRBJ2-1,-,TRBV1,TGCGCCAGCAGCCAAGAGAAGGGGTTTATCTACAATGAGCAGTTCTTC,CASSQEKGFIYNEQFF
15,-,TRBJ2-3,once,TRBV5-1,TGCGCCAGCAGCTTGGTACAAGACCTCACAGATACGCAGTATTTT,CASSLVQDLTDTQYF
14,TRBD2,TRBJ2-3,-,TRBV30,TGTGCCTGGAACGGGGGGTCTAGCACAGATACGCAGTATTTT,CAWNGGSSTDTQYF
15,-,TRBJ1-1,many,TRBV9,TGTGCCAGCAGCGTTGCCCCACAGGGGAACACTGAAGCTTTCTTT,CASSVAPQGNTEAFF
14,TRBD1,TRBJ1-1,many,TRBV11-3,TGTGCCAGCAGCAGGGACAGATCGAACACTGAAGCTTTCTTT,CASSRDRSNTEAFF
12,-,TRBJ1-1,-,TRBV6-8,TGTGCCAGCAGCGCAACCTTGGCTGAAGCTTTCTTT,CASSATLAEAFF
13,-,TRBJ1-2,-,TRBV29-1,TGCAGCGATTCCTTTCTGGCTAACTATGGCTACACCTTC,CSDSFLANYGYTF
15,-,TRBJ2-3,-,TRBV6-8,TGTGCCAGCAGCGCCGGGACCCCTGGTTCAGATACGCAGTATTTT,CASSAGTPGSDTQYF
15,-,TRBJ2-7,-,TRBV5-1,TGCGCCAGCAGCTTGACGGAGCGGAGAGCCTACGAGCAGTACTTC,CASSLTERRAYEQYF
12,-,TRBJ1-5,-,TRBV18,TGTGCCAGCTCACCACCTAATCAGCCCCAGCATTTT,CASSPPNQPQHF
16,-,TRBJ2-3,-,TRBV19,TGTGCCAGTAGTACCGCCCGGGAACAGTTCACAGATACGCAGTATTTT,CASSTAREQFTDTQYF
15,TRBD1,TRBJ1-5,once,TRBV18,TGTGCCAGCTCACCGGGACAGGGGGGCAATCAGCCCCAGCATTTT,CASSPGQGGNQPQHF
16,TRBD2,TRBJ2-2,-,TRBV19,TGTGCCAGTAGTATGAAGGCGGGAGGGACCACCGGGGAGCTGTTTTTT,CASSMKAGGTTGELFF
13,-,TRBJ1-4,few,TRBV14,TGTGCCAGCAGCCAAGATCTACAAGCGAAACTGTTTTTT,CASSQDLQAKLFF
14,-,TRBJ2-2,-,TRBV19,TGTGCCAGTAGCACAGGGAGGAACACCGGGGAGCTGTTTTTT,CASSTGRNTGELFF
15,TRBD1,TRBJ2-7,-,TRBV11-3,TGTGCCAGCAGTCAAGGCCAGGGGGCGGCTAGCGAGCAGTACTTC,CASSQGQGAASEQYF
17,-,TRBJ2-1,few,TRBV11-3,TGTGCCAGCAGCCCACGTCAGGGGCTAACCTCCTACAATGAGCAGTTCTTC,CASSPRQGLTSYNEQFF
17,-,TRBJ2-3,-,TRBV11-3,TGTGCCAGCAGCCGAGCCGGGGTCGCGGGTAGCACAGATACGCAGTATTTT,CASSRAGVAGSTDTQYF
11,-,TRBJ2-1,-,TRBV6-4,TGTGCCATCAGTGAGGGGAATGAGCAGTTCTTC,CAISEGNEQFF
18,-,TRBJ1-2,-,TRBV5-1,TGCGCCAGCAGCTTGGCCGGATACGGCCAAGTGGGCAACTATGGCTACACCTTC,CASSLAGYGQVGNYGYTF
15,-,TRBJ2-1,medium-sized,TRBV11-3,TGTGCCAGCAGCTTACAGGGGTTTTCCTACAATGAGCAGTTCTTC,CASSLQGFSYNEQFF
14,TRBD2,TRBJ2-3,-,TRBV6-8,TGTGCCAGCAGTTTGGGGGGAGGGGCAGATACGCAGTATTTT,CASSLGGGADTQYF
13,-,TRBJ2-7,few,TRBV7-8,TGTGCCAGCAGCTTAGGGACCCACTACGAGCAGTACTTC,CASSLGTHYEQYF
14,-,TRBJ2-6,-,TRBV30,TGTGCCTCAATCCCCAGCTCTGGGGCCAACGTCCTGACTTTC,CASIPSSGANVLTF
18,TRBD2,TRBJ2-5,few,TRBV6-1,TGTGCCAGCAGTGAAGTGACTAGCGGGGGGCCACGCCAAGAGACCCAGTACTTC,CASSEVTSGGPRQETQYF
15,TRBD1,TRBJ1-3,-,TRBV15,TGTGCCACCAGCAGTCGGGACAGGTTTGGAAACACCATATATTTT,CATSSRDRFGNTIYF
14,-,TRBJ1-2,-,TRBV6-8,TGTGCCAGCCAAGGTCAGAGTCTGGGCTATGGCTACACCTTC,CASQGQSLGYGYTF